A selection of T cell receptor beta chains follows, all from one sample in a study of T cell changes during pregnancy in multiple sclerosis. The method was immunoSEQ multiplex PCR; TCRdb's version includes in-frame clones alone and lacks a portion of them. The sample lists roughly 59,000 clones, roughly 93% occurring once. Sample: CD4+ T cells from peripheral blood mononuclear cells, taken before pregnancy. Receptors originate from a female donor with multiple sclerosis, enrolled in a pregnancy study. CDR3s include the opening cysteine and the closing phenylalanine or tryptophan.

CDR3aa,v_gene,j_gene
CASSLGLAGGTFGNEQFF,TRBV9,TRBJ2-1
CASSLDRGTYNEQFF,TRBV5-8,TRBJ2-1
CASQREGQGNEQYF,TRBV19,TRBJ2-7
CASRLAGGLNEQYF,TRBV10-2,TRBJ2-7
CASSLEQAQETQYF,TRBV5-5,TRBJ2-5
CASSPNRLAGTDTQYF,TRBV18,TRBJ2-3
CASSPKHTGELFF,TRBV11-2,TRBJ2-2
CASSLREGTDTQYF,TRBV19,TRBJ2-3
CASSESAPRLAGGPDTQYF,TRBV10-2,TRBJ2-3
CATYFDGYTF,TRBV6-5,TRBJ1-2
CASSLGGSSRGETQYF,TRBV5-8,TRBJ2-5
CASSEQGSGNQPQHF,TRBV2,TRBJ1-5
CASSRLGGSGNEKLFF,TRBV5-1,TRBJ1-4
CSVTRTVQETQYF,TRBV29-1,TRBJ2-5
CASSLAGTVTQYF,TRBV5-4,TRBJ2-3
CASRQTGGANYGYTF,TRBV28,TRBJ1-2
CASSNPGDPTDTQYF,TRBV11-2,TRBJ2-3
CAWSLRLAYNEQFF,TRBV30,TRBJ2-1
CASSPATGGKYEQYF,TRBV19,TRBJ2-7